The 20 T cell receptor beta chains below come from one sample, sequenced in a study of human CD8 memory T cell subsets. Libraries of TCR beta chains were produced by 5' RACE (UMI-labeled). After re-calling the 5' RACE reads, TCRdb lists one entry per CDR3 protein, DNA absent. Its listing shows around 10,000 distinct CDR3 sequences. Early memory CD8+ T cells that were CCR7+ PD-1+ TIGIT+ with exhausted-like traits constituted the TPEX cells. The sample comprised CD8+ T cells from PBMCs. The receptors derive from a human donor in good health.

Judged by frequency, this clonotype is medium-sized. The chain links TRBV20-1 to TRBJ2-5. CDR3 length equals 13 residues. CDR1 DFQATT and CDR2 SNEGSKA come from the germline V gene (reference sequence). This CDR3 reads CSARVPITWTQYF.

The chain joins TRBV12-3 or TRBV12-4 to TRBJ2-5; the D call of TRBD2 rests on TCRdb alone, since no DNA is present to check it. CDR3 size: 14 residues. CDR3: CASSLGTLRETQYF.

This sequence joins TRBV7-8 and TRBJ1-2; TCRdb returns TRBD1, unconfirmable since there is no DNA. This CDR3 spans 15 amino acids. CDR1 and CDR2 from the germline V gene are SGHVS and FQNEAQ. CDR3: CASSLEGWGALGYTF.

V is TRBV25-1 and J is TRBJ2-1. The germline V gene has CDR1 MGHDK and CDR2 SYGVNS. This CDR3 spans 14 amino acids. CDR3 loop: CASSSTSSYNEQFF.

The chain combines TRBV7-9 with TRBJ2-7; TCRdb's D gene call, TRBD1, goes unchecked for lack of DNA. Germline values: CDR1 SEHNR, CDR2 FQNEAQ (reference sequence). The CDR3 loop spans 16 amino acids. The CDR3 loop reads CASSLGTGAPSYEQYF.

The chain couples TRBV7-9 to TRBJ2-1; TCRdb returns TRBD2, unconfirmable since there is no DNA. Germline values: CDR1 SEHNR, CDR2 FQNEAQ (reference sequence). The CDR3 runs to 18 residues. The CDR3: CASSSGRLAGVTYNEQFF.

The chain employs TRBV3-1 and TRBJ1-2; the D call of TRBD1 rests on TCRdb alone, since no DNA is present to check it. CDR1 is LGHDT, CDR2 YNNKEL, per germline (reference sequence). The CDR3 runs 14 residues. CDR3: CASSQPGQGYGYTF.

J is TRBJ1-3 and V is TRBV2. The CDR3 loop spans 14 amino acids. Germline CDR1 SNHLY, CDR2 FYNNEI. The CDR3 here is CASSEVAPGNTIYF. The full variable domain, its missing parts supplied by reference TRBV2 and TRBJ1-3, is EPEVTQTPSHQVTQMGQEVILRCVPISNHLYFYWYRQILGQKVEFLVSFYNNEISEKSEIFDDQFSVERPDGSNFTLKIRSTKLEDSAMYFCASSEVAPGNTIYFGEGSWLTVV.

The gene calls are TRBV6-2 or TRBV6-3 and TRBJ2-1; TCRdb names TRBD1, which stays unverified in the absence of DNA. CDR3 length equals 15 residues. Germline V gene lookup returns CDR1 MNHEY and CDR2 SVGEGT. This chain's CDR3 is CASRKGAQFVDEQFF.

According to its frequency, this clonotype is medium-sized. The rearrangement joins TRBV5-5 to TRBJ2-2. The germline gives CDR1 SGHKS, CDR2 YYEKEE (reference sequence). The CDR3 is made up of 16 amino acids. The CDR3 sequence: CASSQPTGSHTGELFF.

The V call is TRBV7-8, the J call TRBJ1-5; TCRdb's D call, TRBD1, is unchecked because there is no DNA. The CDR3 has 17 amino acids. The germline V gene encodes CDR1 SGHVS and CDR2 FQNEAQ. The CDR3: CASSLGMGQGARQPQHF.

The rearrangement joins TRBV29-1 to TRBJ2-1; TCRdb's D gene call, TRBD2, goes unchecked for lack of DNA. The CDR3 length is 17 residues. Germline CDR1 is SQVTM and CDR2 is ANQGSEA. The CDR3 reads CSVEGTQTSGRYNEQFF.

This chain uses TRBV20-1 with TRBJ2-1. Germline loops: CDR1 DFQATT, CDR2 SNEGSKA (reference sequence). This CDR3 comprises 14 residues. This chain's CDR3 is CSISMTIKNNEQFF.

V and J are TRBV2 and TRBJ2-7. CDR3 length: 13 residues. The V gene's germline CDR1 is SNHLY and CDR2 FYNNEI. CDR3 sequence reads: CASTQSDSYEQYF.

The V call is TRBV29-1, the J call TRBJ2-5; no DNA is available, so the TRBD1 call from TCRdb remains unchecked. CDR1 is SQVTM, CDR2 ANQGSEA, per germline. The CDR3 loop spans 12 amino acids. CDR3 in amino acids: CSVAGGEETQYF.

This clonotype is labeled medium-sized (0.01 to 0.1%) based on frequency. J is TRBJ1-1 and V is TRBV20-1; without DNA, the TCRdb call of TRBD1 cannot be checked. Germline assignment: CDR1 DFQATT and CDR2 SNEGSKA (reference sequence). This CDR3 contains 15 residues. CDR3 loop: CSARDRATVNTEAFF.

This clonotype registers medium-sized by frequency. The gene calls are TRBV27 and TRBJ2-5. The CDR3 loop spans 13 amino acids. Germline lookup yields CDR1 MNHEY and CDR2 SMNVEV (reference sequence). The CDR3 sequence is CASSYGNQETQYF.

The rearrangement joins TRBV7-9 to TRBJ2-5; TCRdb lists TRBD2, though no DNA is available to test this call. Germline V CDR1 and CDR2: SEHNR, FQNEAQ (reference sequence). The CDR3 runs 14 residues. This chain's CDR3 is CASSSTSGGETQYF. The whole variable domain, remainder taken from reference TRBV7-9 and TRBJ2-5, is DTGVSQNPRHKITKRGQNVTFRCDPISEHNRLYWYRQTLGQGPEFLTYFQNEAQLEKSRLLSDRFSAERPKGSFSTLEIQRTEQGDSAMYLCASSSTSGGETQYFGPGTRLLVL.

CDR3 residues: CASSDSGTVNTEAFF. V gene TRBV6-2 or TRBV6-3 combines with J gene TRBJ1-1. The CDR3 runs 15 residues. CDR1 and CDR2 (germline): MNHEY, SVGEGT.

This chain joins TRBV10-3 and TRBJ2-1; TCRdb reports TRBD1, a call that lacks DNA to check it against. The CDR3 runs to 16 residues. Germline-derived CDR1 and CDR2 are ENHRY and SYGVKD. The CDR3 region is CAISVGGLGAGNEQFF.